Shown below are 29 T cell receptor beta chains from a single sample sequenced in a study of tumor and adjacent non-tumor tissue in lung cancer. The template was RNA from unsorted bulk tissue. TCRbeta libraries were built with three rounds of nested PCR, modified from ARM-PCR. TCRdb redid the calling of the multiplex PCR reads with MiXCR, one entry per CDR3 protein. The data show approximately 79,000 distinct CDR3 sequences, roughly two thirds seen once. The sample was lung tumor tissue. These receptors were obtained from a woman in her thirties or forties with non-small cell lung cancer.

On this clonotype: With a much larger clone just one base away, this may be a read error. The rearrangement joins TRBV28 to TRBJ2-5; D ambiguous. CDR3 length: 12 residues. CDR1 is MDHEN and CDR2 is SYDVKM in the germline V gene. The CDR3 spells CASCRARETHYF. The DNA of the CDR3 is TGTGCCAGCTGTAGGGCGCGAGAGACCCATTACTTC.

This clonotype was observed once. A junction boundary mismatches the germline segment, possibly from a read error. The rearrangement joins TRBV5-6 to TRBJ2-6; TRBD1 is a possible D gene (5 bases). Germline CDR1 SGHDT, CDR2 YYEEEE. This CDR3 region has 15 residues. The CDR3 coding sequence is TGTGCCGGCAGGGTTAAGGGTTCTGGGGCCAACGTCCTGACCTTC. Protein sequence: CAGRVKGSGANVLTF.

The chain links TRBV29-1 to TRBJ2-1, with 7 bases identical to TRBD2. From germline, CDR1 is SQVTM and CDR2 ANQGSEA. This CDR3 contains 14 residues. CDR3 amino acids: CAVGWGRAYNEQFF. CDR3 sequence (DNA): TGCGCCGTTGGGTGGGGGAGGGCCTACAATGAGCAGTTCTTC.

This clonotype was seen at least ten times. This chain joins TRBV14 and TRBJ2-3; 8 nucleotides align to TRBD2. The CDR3 is 17 residues long. Germline CDR1 and CDR2: SGHDN and FVKESK. Germline trimming cut 0 bases from V and 4 bases from J; bases unmatched to any gene: 9. The CDR3 nucleotides are TGTGCCAGCAGCCAAGAGTTACTAGCGGCGAGATCAGATACGCAGTATTTT. Protein sequence: CASSQELLAARSDTQYF. Based on the CDR3 plus reference TRBV14 and TRBJ2-3, the full variable domain is EAGVTQFPSHSVIEKGQTVTLRCDPISGHDNLYWYRRVMGKEIKFLLHFVKESKQDESGMPNNRFLAERTGGTYSTLKVQPAELEDSGVYFCASSQELLAARSDTQYFGPGTRLTVL.

About this clonotype: At one end the junction does not follow the germline gene, possibly because of a read error. This chain joins TRBV12-3 or TRBV12-4 and TRBJ1-2, with 7 positions matching TRBD1. This CDR3 region has 14 residues. CDR3 loop: CGSRGLGRGRGYTF. CDR3 coding DNA: TGTGGCAGCAGAGGGCTTGGCAGGGGGAGAGGCTACACCTTC.

The gene calls are TRBV6-6 and TRBJ2-1; D is ambiguous. The DNA end is a closer match to TRBJ2-7, so the J assignment may be wrong. The CDR3 is 15 residues long. CDR1 MNHNY and CDR2 SVGAGI come from the germline V gene (reference sequence). CDR3 loop: CASSYLSRQSTEQYF. CDR3 in DNA: TGTGCCAGCAGTTACTTGAGCAGACAAAGCACTGAGCAGTACTTC.

Points on this clonotype: One end of the junction varies from germline; a read error may be responsible. This sequence joins TRBV6-5 and TRBJ1-2, with 9 positions matching TRBD1. The CDR3 has 17 residues. Germline V CDR1 and CDR2: MNHEY, SVGAGI. The CDR3 is CTSSYLTWTGEHYGYTF. In DNA form, the CDR3 reads TGTACCAGCAGCTACTTAACCTGGACAGGGGAACACTATGGCTACACCTTC.

Notes on this clonotype: One end of the junction is discordant with germline, which a read error may explain. This chain connects TRBV20-1 to TRBJ2-1; 7 positions match TRBD1. Per germline, CDR1 DFQATT and CDR2 SNEGSKA (reference sequence). The CDR3 covers 14 residues. The DNA of the CDR3 is TGCAGTGCTACAGACAGGGAAACCTACAATAAGCAGTTCTTC. Residues: CSATDRETYNKQFF.

The chain is built from TRBV12-3 or TRBV12-4 and TRBJ2-1; D gene uncertain. The CDR3 loop spans 12 amino acids. Trimming took off 9 bases at V and 7 bases at J, with 13 bases between the two ends. The CDR3 region has the DNA TGTGCCAGTAATTCCGGGCGTAATGAGCAGTTCTTC. Residues: CASNSGRNEQFF.

In its sample, this clonotype was seen many times. The chain has TRBV6-5 and TRBJ2-2; TRBD1 might be the D (5 bases). CDR1 is MNHEY and CDR2 is SVGAGI in the germline V gene. CDR3 length: 14 residues. Trimming removed 7 bases from V and 1 base from J, with 10 bases in between. The CDR3 bases are TGTGCCAGCACTGGACATTTGAACACCGGGGAGCTGTTTTTT. This codes for CASTGHLNTGELFF.

Comment on this clonotype: A much more abundant neighbour one base away suggests this may be a read error. The rearrangement joins TRBV7-9 to TRBJ2-3; either TRBD1 or TRBD2 may fit D (6 bases each). Trimming pared 8 bases from V and 6 bases from J, leaving 18 bases between. Germline V gene sequence: CDR1 SEHNR, CDR2 FQNEAQ (reference sequence). The CDR3 has 14 amino acids. The CDR3 nucleotides read TGTGCCAGCTGCTCGGAGGGGGGTAAGGATACGCAGTATTTT. Protein sequence: CASCSEGGKDTQYF.

Notes on this clonotype: This likely comes from a read error, as the CDR3 has no conserved phenylalanine or tryptophan at its end. The chain uses TRBV29-1 and TRBJ1-6; 7 positions agree with TRBD1. The CDR3 has 13 amino acids. Germline-derived CDR1 and CDR2 are SQVTM and ANQGSEA. DNA of the CDR3: TGCAGTGTTGGGACAGACTATAATTCACCCCTCCACCTT. Protein sequence: CSVGTDYNSPLHL.

Worth noting for this clonotype: It is likely a read error, because the conserved phenylalanine at the end of the CDR3 is missing. The chain couples TRBV11-2 to TRBJ2-4; the D call may be TRBD1 or TRBD2 (5 bases each). Looked up from germline, CDR1 is SGHAT and CDR2 is FQNNGV. The CDR3 has 14 amino acids. In DNA form, the CDR3 reads TGTGCCAGCAGCTTAGGGGGGTCCAAAAACATCCAGTACTAC. This gives the protein CASSLGGSKNIQYY.

The chain carries TRBV29-1 and TRBJ1-4; the D is unclear. This CDR3 comprises 16 residues. V was cut by 1 base and J by 3 bases, with 15 bases left in between. Germline V lookup: CDR1 SQVTM, CDR2 ANQGSEA. The DNA for the CDR3 is TGCAGCGTTGAAGGGGTGGCGGAGGCAGCTAATGAAAAACTGTTTTTT. Protein sequence: CSVEGVAEAANEKLFF.

Concerning this clonotype: The junction shows a germline mismatch at one end, possibly a read error. The chain combines TRBV20-1 with TRBJ2-5; D unresolved. This CDR3 spans 13 amino acids. Germline loops: CDR1 DFQATT, CDR2 SNEGSKA (reference sequence). The CDR3 coding sequence is TGCAGTGTTAGTCATCCGTACCAAGAGAGCCAGTACTTC. Translated: CSVSHPYQESQYF.

In regard to this clonotype: One end of the junction fails to match germline, which may point to a read error. This chain uses TRBV4-1 with TRBJ2-3, with D hard to call. Germline loops: CDR1 MGHRA, CDR2 YSYEKL. The CDR3 runs to 15 residues. The CDR3 DNA reads TGCGTCAGCAGCCCCGTCCGGTCAAGCACAGATATGCAGTATTTT. This translates into CVSSPVRSSTDMQYF.

Concerning this clonotype: One end of the junction does not line up with germline, which may come from a read error. The chain is built from TRBV4-1 and TRBJ2-3, with D possibly being TRBD2 (6 bases). This CDR3 region has 17 residues. Germline assignment: CDR1 MGHRA and CDR2 YSYEKL. The chain's CDR3 is CASSQDIISGSKDAQYF. DNA of the CDR3: TGCGCCAGCAGCCAAGATATAATTTCCGGGAGCAAAGATGCGCAGTATTTT.

Regarding this clonotype: The CDR3 does not end in the conserved phenylalanine or tryptophan, so this is likely a read error. The V call is TRBV29-1, the J call TRBJ2-1; weak D call: TRBD2 (5 bases). The length of the CDR3 is 14 residues. Per the germline V gene, CDR1 is SQVTM and CDR2 is ANQGSEA. V lost 6 bases and J lost 4, with 16 bases in between. The CDR3 region has the DNA TGCAGCGTGACTAACAGTTTTTCTTACAATGAGCAGTTCATC. It translates to CSVTNSFSYNEQFI.

Worth noting for this clonotype: One end of the junction does not line up with germline, which may come from a read error. The chain joins TRBV11-2 to TRBJ2-6, with 7 positions matching TRBD1. The CDR3 contains 16 residues. Per the germline V gene, CDR1 is SGHAT and CDR2 is FQNNGV. The CDR3 region is CANTQTGIIGANVLTF. In DNA form, the CDR3 reads TGTGCCAACACCCAGACAGGGATAATTGGGGCCAACGTTCTGACTTTC.

By frequency in the sample, this clonotype is medium-sized. The chain couples TRBV11-2 to TRBJ2-4, with TRBD1 matching 7 bases. The CDR3 length is 14 residues. V shed 8 bases, J shed 7 bases, and the junction held 11 bases outside the gene matches. CDR1 is SGHAT and CDR2 is FQNNGV in the germline V gene. The CDR3: CASLDRQGRNIQYF. CDR3 nucleotides: TGTGCCAGCCTGGACCGACAGGGAAGGAACATTCAGTACTTC.

Written as DNA, the CDR3 is TGCAGTGCCCAATACAAGTGGGATGGCTATCAGCCCCAGCATTTT. Translated: CSAQYKWDGYQPQHF. The chain has TRBV20-1 and TRBJ1-5, with D unresolved. The germline CDR1 and CDR2 sequences are DFQATT and SNEGSKA (reference sequence). V was shortened by 6 bases and J by 5 bases, with 20 bases between the two germline ends. The CDR3 runs to 15 residues.

This clonotype has a count of ten or more. The rearrangement joins TRBV20-1 to TRBJ1-1; maybe TRBD1 (5 bases). The V and J ends lost 4 bases and 0 bases respectively, with 9 bases between them. Germline V CDR1 and CDR2: DFQATT, SNEGSKA (reference sequence). The CDR3 has 13 residues. CDR3 sequence reads: CSAKRDLNTEAFF. The CDR3, as DNA: TGCAGTGCTAAACGGGACTTGAACACTGAAGCTTTCTTT.

With respect to this clonotype: The junction departs from the called germline gene at one end, perhaps through a read error. The chain combines TRBV5-4 with TRBJ2-1; D gene unclear. Germline values: CDR1 SGHNT, CDR2 YYREEE (reference sequence). CDR3 length: 16 amino acids. This CDR3 reads CVSSVARTRDRNEQFF. In nucleotides, the CDR3 is TGTGTCAGCAGCGTGGCCCGGACCAGAGATCGGAATGAGCAGTTCTTC.

This clonotype was counted at least ten times. V and J are TRBV4-1 and TRBJ2-7, with D maybe TRBD1 (5 bases). V was pared by 10 bases and J by 7 bases, with 17 bases between. The CDR3 covers 12 residues. The V gene's germline CDR1 is MGHRA and CDR2 YSYEKL. The CDR3 coding sequence is TGCGCCACCGGCAAAGGGGATGGGGAGCAGTACTTC. It encodes CATGKGDGEQYF.

Notes on this clonotype: This may come from a read error, since a much larger clone is one base off. The V gene is TRBV5-6, the J gene TRBJ2-3, with 8 positions matching TRBD2. The CDR3 extends over 18 amino acids. The germline CDR1 and CDR2 sequences are SGHDT and YYEEEE. The CDR3 region is CASGGDSGIGLGTDMQYF. The CDR3 region has the DNA TGTGCCAGCGGAGGGGATAGCGGGATAGGGTTGGGCACAGATATGCAGTATTTT.

In the case of this clonotype: This CDR3 fails to terminate in the conserved phenylalanine or tryptophan, so it likely reflects a read error. The chain uses TRBV11-2 and TRBJ1-6; 9 positions match TRBD1. Germline CDR1 is SGHAT and CDR2 is FQNNGV. CDR3 length equals 15 residues. With V trimmed by 5 bases and J by 10 bases, 9 bases remained unmatched. CDR3 loop: CASSPIDRGSSPLHS. Written as DNA, the CDR3 is TGTGCCAGCAGCCCAATTGACAGGGGGAGCTCACCCCTCCACTCT.

The rearrangement links TRBV7-9 to TRBJ2-1; D may be TRBD1 (5 bases). The CDR3 loop spans 17 amino acids. V lost 2 bases and J lost 5, with 19 bases in between. Germline CDR1 is SEHNR and CDR2 is FQNEAQ (reference sequence). The CDR3 DNA sequence: TGTGCCAGCAGCTTAATTTTCGGCTCCTGGGGCGACAATGAGCAGTTCTTC. Its protein is CASSLIFGSWGDNEQFF.

The chain recombines TRBV6-5 with TRBJ1-5; 8 nucleotides align to TRBD1. From germline, CDR1 is MNHEY and CDR2 SVGAGI. V gave up 9 bases and J gave up 4 bases; unmatched junction bases: 8. This CDR3 comprises 14 residues. The chain's CDR3 is CASSSTGGNQPQHF. CDR3 DNA sequence: TGTGCCAGTAGTAGTACAGGGGGAAATCAGCCCCAGCATTTT.

Only a few counts were recorded for this clonotype. Germline is not matched at one junction end, which may reflect a read error. J is TRBJ1-1 and V is TRBV6-5, with D possibly matching TRBD1 (6 bases). Germline CDR1 MNHEY, CDR2 SVGAGI. This CDR3 is 13 amino acids long. The CDR3 nucleotides are TGTGCCAGCAGCATGGGACGGGACACTGATGCTTTCTTT. Its translation is CASSMGRDTDAFF.